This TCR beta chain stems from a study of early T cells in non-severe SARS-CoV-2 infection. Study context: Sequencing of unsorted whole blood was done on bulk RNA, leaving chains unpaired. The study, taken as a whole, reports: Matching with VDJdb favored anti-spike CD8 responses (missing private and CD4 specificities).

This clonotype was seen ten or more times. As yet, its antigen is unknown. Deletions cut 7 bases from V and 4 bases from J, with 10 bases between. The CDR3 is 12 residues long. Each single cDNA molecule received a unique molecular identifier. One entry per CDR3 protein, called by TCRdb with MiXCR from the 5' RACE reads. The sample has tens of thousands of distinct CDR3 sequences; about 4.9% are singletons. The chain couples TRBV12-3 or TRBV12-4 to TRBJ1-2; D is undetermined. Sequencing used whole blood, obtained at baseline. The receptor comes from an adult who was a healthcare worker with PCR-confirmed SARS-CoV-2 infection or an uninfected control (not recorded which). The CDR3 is CASILTAYGYTF. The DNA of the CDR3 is TGTGCCAGCATCCTAACAGCCTATGGCTACACCTTC.